The clone carrying this T cell receptor (beta chain) was seen a few times. PCR employed 60 Vbeta and 13 Jbeta primers. Some clones are missing from TCRdb's copy, which holds only in-frame ones; the method was immunoSEQ multiplex PCR. Counted here are about 120,000 clones, about 70% occurring once; the ten biggest clones make up approximately 7%. The sample originates from a study of cytomegalovirus exposure and HLA in healthy donors. CDR1 is SGHRS and CDR2 is YFSETQ in the germline V gene. With 4 bases removed from V and 2 bases from J, the gap between germline ends came to 16 bases. This CDR3 contains 15 residues.

Sequences were obtained from PBMCs. This TCR was recovered from a male donor in good health and CMV-seronegative. This sequence joins TRBV5-1 and TRBJ2-7; D possibly corresponds to TRBD2 (5 bases). The CDR3 loop is CASSPDSVSTYEQYF. The CDR3, as DNA: TGCGCCAGCAGCCCGGACTCCGTCTCCACCTACGAGCAGTACTTC.